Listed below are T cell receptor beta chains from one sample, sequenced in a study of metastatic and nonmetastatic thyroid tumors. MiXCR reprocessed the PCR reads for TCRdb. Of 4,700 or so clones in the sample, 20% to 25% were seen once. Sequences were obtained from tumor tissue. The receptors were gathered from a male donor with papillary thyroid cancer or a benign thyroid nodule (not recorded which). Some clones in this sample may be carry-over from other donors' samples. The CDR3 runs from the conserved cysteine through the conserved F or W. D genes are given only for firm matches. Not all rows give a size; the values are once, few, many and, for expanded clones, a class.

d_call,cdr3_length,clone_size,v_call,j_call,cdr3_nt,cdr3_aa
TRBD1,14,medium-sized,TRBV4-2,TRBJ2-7,TGTGCCAGCAGCCAAGGGGACAGGTCGCACGAGCAGTACTTC,CASSQGDRSHEQYF
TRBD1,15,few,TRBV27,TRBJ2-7,TGTGCCAGCAGTTCGTCCGGGACAGGGGGTTCCGAGCAGTACTTC,CASSSSGTGGSEQYF
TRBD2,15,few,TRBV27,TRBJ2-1,TGTGCCAGCAGCCCAGGGACTAGCGGGAGTTATGAGCAGTTCTTC,CASSPGTSGSYEQFF
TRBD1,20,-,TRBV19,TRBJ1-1,TGTGCCAGTAGTATAGCTACCCGGACAGGGCTAGATGGGGAGCCCACTGAAGCTTTCTTT,CASSIATRTGLDGEPTEAFF
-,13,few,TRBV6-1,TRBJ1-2,TGTGCCAGCAGTCCGTCCGGGCTCTATGGCTACACCTTC,CASSPSGLYGYTF
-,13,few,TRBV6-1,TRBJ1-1,TGTGCCAGCACCCTGGACAGATACACTGAAGCTTTCTTT,CASTLDRYTEAFF
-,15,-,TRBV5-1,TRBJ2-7,TGCGCCAGCAGCTTGAGTACCGATGGGAGCTACGAGCAGTACTTC,CASSLSTDGSYEQYF
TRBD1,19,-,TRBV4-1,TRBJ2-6,TGCGCCAGCAGCCAAGACCCGGGACAGGTCAGCTCTGGGGCCAACGTCCTGACTTTC,CASSQDPGQVSSGANVLTF
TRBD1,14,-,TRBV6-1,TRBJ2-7,TGTGCCAGCAGACTGGGACAGGGAGGAGGCGAGCAGTACTTC,CASRLGQGGGEQYF
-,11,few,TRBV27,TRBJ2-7,TGTGGGGCAGGGTCAACCTACGAGCAGTACTTC,CGAGSTYEQYF
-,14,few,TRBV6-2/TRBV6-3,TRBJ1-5,TGTGCCAGCAGTTACGGGGGTGAAGGTCAGCCCCAGCATTTT,CASSYGGEGQPQHF
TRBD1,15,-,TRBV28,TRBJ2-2,TGTGCCAGCAGTTCCGGGACAGGTGACACCGGGGAGCTGTTTTTT,CASSSGTGDTGELFF
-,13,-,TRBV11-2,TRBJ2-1,TGTGCCAGCAGCTTGCAAGGTTTCGGTGAGCAGTTCTTC,CASSLQGFGEQFF
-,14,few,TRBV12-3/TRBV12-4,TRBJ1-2,TGTGCCAGCAGTCACCCCACAGGATCCTATGGCTACACCTTC,CASSHPTGSYGYTF
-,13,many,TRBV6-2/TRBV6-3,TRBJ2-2,TGTGCCAGCAGTTACAGGGACACCGGGGAGCTGTTTTTT,CASSYRDTGELFF
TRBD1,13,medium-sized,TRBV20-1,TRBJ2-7,TGCAGTGCTGCCCGGACAGGCTCCTACGAGCAGTACTTC,CSAARTGSYEQYF
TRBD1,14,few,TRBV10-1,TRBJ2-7,TGCGCCAGCAGTGACCGACAGGGGGCCTACGAGCAGTACTTC,CASSDRQGAYEQYF
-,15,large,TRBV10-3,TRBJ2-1,TGTGCCATCAGTGAGGGACGGGAGCGAGGTAATGAGCAGTTCTTC,CAISEGRERGNEQFF
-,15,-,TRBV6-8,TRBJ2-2,TGTGCCAGCCCCCGACAGACTCGCGGTACCGGGGAGCTGTTTTTT,CASPRQTRGTGELFF
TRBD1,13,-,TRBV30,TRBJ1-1,TGTGCCTGGAGTGTAGGGGGCGCGTCTGAAGCTTTCTTT,CAWSVGGASEAFF
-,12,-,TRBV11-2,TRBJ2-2,TGTGCCAGCATGTGGGCTCCCGGGGAGCTGTTTTTT,CASMWAPGELFF
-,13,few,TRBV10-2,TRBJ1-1,TGCGCCAGCAGTGAGTGGGGGGGGACTGAAGCTTTCTTT,CASSEWGGTEAFF
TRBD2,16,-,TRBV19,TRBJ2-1,TGTGCCAGTAGTCCGTGGACTAGCGGGAGTTGGAATGAGCAGTTCTTC,CASSPWTSGSWNEQFF
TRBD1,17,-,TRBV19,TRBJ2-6,TGTGCCAGTAGTTCCGGACAGGGGGAAACTGGGGCCAACGTCCTGACTTTC,CASSSGQGETGANVLTF
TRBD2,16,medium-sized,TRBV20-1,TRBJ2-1,TGCAGTGTCTTAGTATCGAGCGGGAGAGGTTACAATGAGCAGTTCTTC,CSVLVSSGRGYNEQFF
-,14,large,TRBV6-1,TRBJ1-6,TGTGCCAGCAGTTCGAAGACTTATAATTCACCCCTCCACTTT,CASSSKTYNSPLHF
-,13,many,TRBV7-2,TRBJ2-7,TGTGCCAGCGGCTCGGGGGGCCCCTACGAGCAGTACTTC,CASGSGGPYEQYF
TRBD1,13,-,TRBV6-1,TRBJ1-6,TGTGCCAGCATCGACAGGGTTAATTCACCCCTCCACTTT,CASIDRVNSPLHF
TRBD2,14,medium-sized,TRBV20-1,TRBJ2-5,TGCAGTGCCCCCAGTACAGCGGGAGAGGCGACCCAGTACTTC,CSAPSTAGEATQYF
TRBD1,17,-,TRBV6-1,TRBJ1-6,TGTGCCAGCAGCCAACCCCGACCGGGACAGGGTCATTCACCCCTCCACTTT,CASSQPRPGQGHSPLHF
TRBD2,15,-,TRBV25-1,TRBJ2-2,TGTGCCAGCAGACCCTGGACTAGCCACACCGGGGAGCTGTTTTTT,CASRPWTSHTGELFF
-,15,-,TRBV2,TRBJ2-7,TGTGCCAGCAGTGAAGCGGCCATATCCCTCTACGAGCAGTACTTC,CASSEAAISLYEQYF
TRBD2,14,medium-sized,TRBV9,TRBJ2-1,TGTGCCAGCAGCCCGGGACTAGCGGAACCCGAGCAGTTCTTC,CASSPGLAEPEQFF
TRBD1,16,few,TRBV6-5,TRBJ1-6,TGTGCCAGCAGTTACCGCTCCGGGACAGGGGCGTCACCCCTCCACTTT,CASSYRSGTGASPLHF
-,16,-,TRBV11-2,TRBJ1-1,TGTGCCAGCAGAAAGATCCCGGGGTACAGGGCGGATGAAGCTTTCTTT,CASRKIPGYRADEAFF